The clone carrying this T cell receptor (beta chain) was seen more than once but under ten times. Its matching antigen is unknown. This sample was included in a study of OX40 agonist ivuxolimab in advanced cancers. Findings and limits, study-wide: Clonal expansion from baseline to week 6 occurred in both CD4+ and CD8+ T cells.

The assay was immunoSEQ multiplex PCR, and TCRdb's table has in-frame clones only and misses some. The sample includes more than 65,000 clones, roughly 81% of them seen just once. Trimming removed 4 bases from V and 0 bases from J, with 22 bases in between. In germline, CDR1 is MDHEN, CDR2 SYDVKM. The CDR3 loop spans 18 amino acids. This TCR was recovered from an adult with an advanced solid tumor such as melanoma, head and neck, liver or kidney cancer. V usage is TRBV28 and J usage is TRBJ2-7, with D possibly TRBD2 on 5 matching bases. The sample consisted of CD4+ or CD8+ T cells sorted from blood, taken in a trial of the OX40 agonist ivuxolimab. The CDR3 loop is CASSSRISNRRSSYEQYF. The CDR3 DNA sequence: TGTGCCAGCAGTTCAAGGATAAGCAATCGGAGGAGCTCCTACGAGCAGTACTTC.